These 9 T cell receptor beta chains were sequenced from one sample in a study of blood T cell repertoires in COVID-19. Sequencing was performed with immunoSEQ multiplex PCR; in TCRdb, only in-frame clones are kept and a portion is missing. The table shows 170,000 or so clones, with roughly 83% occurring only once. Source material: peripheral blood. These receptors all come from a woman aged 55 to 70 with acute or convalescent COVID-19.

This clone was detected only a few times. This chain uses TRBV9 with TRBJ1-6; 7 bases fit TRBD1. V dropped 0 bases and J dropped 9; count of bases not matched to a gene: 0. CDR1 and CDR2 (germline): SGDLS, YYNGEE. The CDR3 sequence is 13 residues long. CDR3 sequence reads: CASSVAGGSPLHF. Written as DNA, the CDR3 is TGTGCCAGCAGCGTAGCAGGGGGTTCACCCCTCCACTTT.

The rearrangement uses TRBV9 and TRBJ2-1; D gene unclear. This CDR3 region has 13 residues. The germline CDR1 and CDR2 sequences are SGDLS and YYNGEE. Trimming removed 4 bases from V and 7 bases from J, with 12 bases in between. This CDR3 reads CASSLPPVNEQFF. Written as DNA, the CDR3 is TGTGCCAGCAGCCTCCCCCCGGTGAATGAGCAGTTCTTC. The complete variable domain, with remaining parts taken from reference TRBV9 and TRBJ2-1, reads DSGVTQTPKHLITATGQRVTLRCSPRSGDLSVYWYQQSLDQGLQFLIQYYNGEERAKGNILERFSAQQFPDLHSELNLSSLELGDSALYFCASSLPPVNEQFFGPGTRLTVL.

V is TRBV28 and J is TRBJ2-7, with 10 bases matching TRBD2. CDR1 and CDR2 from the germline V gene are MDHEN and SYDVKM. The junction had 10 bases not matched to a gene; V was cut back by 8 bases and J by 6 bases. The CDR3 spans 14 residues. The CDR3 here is CASGGAGGAGEQYF. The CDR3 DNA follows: TGTGCCAGCGGCGGAGCGGGGGGGGCGGGCGAGCAGTACTTC.

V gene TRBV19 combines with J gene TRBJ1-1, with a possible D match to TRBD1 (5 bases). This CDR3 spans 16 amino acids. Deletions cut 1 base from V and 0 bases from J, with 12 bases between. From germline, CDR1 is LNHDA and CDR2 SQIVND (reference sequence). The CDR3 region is CASSIAQGVMNTEAFF. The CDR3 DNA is TGTGCCAGTAGTATAGCTCAAGGGGTTATGAACACTGAAGCTTTCTTT.

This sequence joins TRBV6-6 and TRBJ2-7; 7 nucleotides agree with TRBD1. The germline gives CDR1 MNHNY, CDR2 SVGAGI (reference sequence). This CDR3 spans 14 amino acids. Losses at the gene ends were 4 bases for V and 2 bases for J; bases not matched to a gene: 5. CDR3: CASSSRQGPYEQYF. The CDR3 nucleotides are TGTGCCAGCAGTTCGAGACAGGGTCCCTACGAGCAGTACTTC.

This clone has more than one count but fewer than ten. The CDR3 spells CASRLLAGAYNEQFF. The CDR3 DNA reads TGTGCCAGCAGGCTACTAGCGGGGGCATACAATGAGCAGTTCTTC. The chain carries TRBV28 and TRBJ2-1, with 11 bases fitting TRBD2. The germline CDR1 and CDR2 sequences are MDHEN and SYDVKM. There are 15 residues in the CDR3. V was clipped by 6 bases and J by 4 bases; unmatched bases: 5.

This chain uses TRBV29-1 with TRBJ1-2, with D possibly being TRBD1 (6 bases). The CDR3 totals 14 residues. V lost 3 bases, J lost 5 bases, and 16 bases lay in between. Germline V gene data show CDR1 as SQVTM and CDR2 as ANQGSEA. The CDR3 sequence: CSVDRGHPEYGYTF. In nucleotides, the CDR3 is TGCAGCGTTGACAGGGGCCACCCCGAGTATGGCTACACCTTC.

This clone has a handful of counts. The CDR3 DNA is TGTGCCAGCAGTCTTACTACAGGGGGGGATCAGCCCCAGCATTTT. Its protein is CASSLTTGGDQPQHF. V is TRBV6-4 and J is TRBJ1-5; 8 positions agree with TRBD1. Trimming removed 5 bases from V and 5 bases from J; junction bases left unmatched: 8. The germline gives CDR1 MRHNA, CDR2 SNTAGT. This CDR3 is 15 amino acids long.

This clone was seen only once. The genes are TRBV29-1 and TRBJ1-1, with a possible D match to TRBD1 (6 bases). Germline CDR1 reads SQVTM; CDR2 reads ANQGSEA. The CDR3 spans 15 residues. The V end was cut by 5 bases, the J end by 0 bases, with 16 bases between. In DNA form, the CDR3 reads TGCAGCGTTAAAGGAGAGACAGGAGTGAACACTGAAGCTTTCTTT. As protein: CSVKGETGVNTEAFF.